This TCR beta chain was retrieved from a study of cytomegalovirus exposure and HLA in healthy donors. Both 60 Vbeta primers and 13 Jbeta primers went into the PCR. As processed by the authors: As a later analysis found, there were 70 million to 80 million unique TCR beta chains, of which roughly 11 million were shared. Using immunoSEQ multiplex PCR, the repertoire was profiled, and TCRdb retains in-frame clones only, with some absent. The V and J calls and clone size were taken over from that table, and D and trimming were inferred from the DNA. The sample consists of some 150,000 clones, over 60% of them appearing once. The length of the CDR3 is 12 residues. Germline loops: CDR1 SGDLS, CDR2 YYNGEE. Trimming took off 4 bases at V and 7 bases at J, with 11 bases between the two ends.

This clonotype originated in a female donor in good health and CMV-seropositive. Input material: PBMCs. The V and J genes are TRBV9 and TRBJ1-1; D may be TRBD1 (6 bases). CDR3 DNA sequence: TGTGCCAGCAGCCCCCAGACAGGTGAAGCTTTCTTT. Translated: CASSPQTGEAFF.